This is a list of T cell receptor beta chains from one sample in a study of OX40 agonist ivuxolimab in advanced cancers. The repertoire was sequenced with immunoSEQ multiplex PCR; TCRdb's copy has only in-frame clones and lacks some. This table has more than 45,000 clones, around 82% appearing once. The sample in question was CD4+ or CD8+ T cells sorted from blood, obtained in a trial of the OX40 agonist ivuxolimab. Receptor source: an adult with an advanced solid tumor such as melanoma, head and neck, liver or kidney cancer. CDR3s include the opening cysteine and the closing phenylalanine or tryptophan. The D gene is left open where the match is weak. Size tells how often a clone was seen (once, few, many) or the class of an expanded clone, and some rows leave it out.

j_gene: TRBJ2-2; d_gene: -; len: 14; abundance: -; v_gene: TRBV7-2; CDR3aa: CASSLGAGTGELFF; CDR3nt: TGTGCCAGCAGCTTAGGGGCAGGGACCGGGGAGCTGTTTTTT
j_gene: TRBJ2-5; d_gene: TRBD2; len: 16; abundance: -; v_gene: TRBV5-1; CDR3aa: CASSLQTGGHQETQYF; CDR3nt: TGCGCCAGCAGCTTGCAAACGGGGGGGCACCAAGAGACCCAGTACTTC
j_gene: TRBJ1-2; d_gene: -; len: 15; abundance: -; v_gene: TRBV5-1; CDR3aa: CASSSQSTANYGYTF; CDR3nt: TGCGCCAGCAGCTCCCAGAGCACCGCTAACTATGGCTACACCTTC
j_gene: TRBJ2-1; d_gene: -; len: 16; abundance: -; v_gene: TRBV10-2; CDR3aa: CASSEGGGTAYNEQFF; CDR3nt: TGCGCCAGCAGTGAGGGAGGGGGGACAGCCTACAATGAGCAGTTCTTC
j_gene: TRBJ1-4; d_gene: -; len: 20; abundance: -; v_gene: TRBV4-1; CDR3aa: CASSQDRAVMWQGTNEKLFF; CDR3nt: TGCGCCAGCAGCCAAGACAGGGCGGTGATGTGGCAAGGCACTAATGAAAAACTGTTTTTT
j_gene: TRBJ2-2; d_gene: TRBD2; len: 16; abundance: -; v_gene: TRBV2; CDR3aa: CASSEQGGINTGELFF; CDR3nt: TGTGCCAGCAGTGAACAGGGAGGGATTAACACCGGGGAGCTGTTTTTT
j_gene: TRBJ2-1; d_gene: -; len: 13; abundance: few; v_gene: TRBV7-3; CDR3aa: CASSLIPDNEQFF; CDR3nt: TGTGCCAGCAGCTTAATCCCCGACAATGAGCAGTTCTTC
j_gene: TRBJ1-4; d_gene: -; len: 14; abundance: few; v_gene: TRBV5-1; CDR3aa: CASSLPGDNEKLFF; CDR3nt: TGCGCCAGCAGCCTGCCAGGAGATAATGAAAAACTGTTTTTT
j_gene: TRBJ2-7; d_gene: -; len: 12; abundance: -; v_gene: TRBV7-2; CDR3aa: CASRGLGDEQYF; CDR3nt: TGTGCCAGCAGAGGTTTGGGTGACGAGCAGTACTTC
j_gene: TRBJ2-7; d_gene: -; len: 15; abundance: -; v_gene: TRBV7-2; CDR3aa: CASSLDRSPGNEQYF; CDR3nt: TGTGCCAGCAGCTTAGATCGATCACCAGGGAACGAGCAGTACTTC
j_gene: TRBJ1-1; d_gene: TRBD1; len: 15; abundance: -; v_gene: TRBV28; CDR3aa: CASRRAGTGGEAAFF; CDR3nt: TGTGCCAGCAGAAGAGCCGGGACAGGGGGCGAAGCGGCTTTCTTT